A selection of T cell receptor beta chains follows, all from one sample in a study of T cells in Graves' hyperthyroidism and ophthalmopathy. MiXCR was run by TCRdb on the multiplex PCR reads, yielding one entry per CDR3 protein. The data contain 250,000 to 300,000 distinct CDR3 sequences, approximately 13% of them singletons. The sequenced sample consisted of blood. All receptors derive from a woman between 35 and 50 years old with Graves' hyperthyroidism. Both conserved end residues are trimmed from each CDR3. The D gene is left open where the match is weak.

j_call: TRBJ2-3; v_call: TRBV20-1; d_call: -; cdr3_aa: SASLQTFTDTQY
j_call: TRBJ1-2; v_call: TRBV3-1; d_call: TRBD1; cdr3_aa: ASSPQTGGIGYT
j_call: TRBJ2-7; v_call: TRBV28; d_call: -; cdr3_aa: ASSLVRALRLYEQY
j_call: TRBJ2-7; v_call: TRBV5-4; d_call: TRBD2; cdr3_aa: ASSLWDYPYEQY
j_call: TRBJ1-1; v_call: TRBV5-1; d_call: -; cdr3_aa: ASSSLGRGEAF
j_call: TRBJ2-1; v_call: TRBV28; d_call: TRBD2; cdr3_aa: ASSQLYRGTSGSSYNEQF
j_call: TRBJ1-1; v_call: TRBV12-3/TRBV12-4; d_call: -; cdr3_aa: ASSLAVRKNTEAF
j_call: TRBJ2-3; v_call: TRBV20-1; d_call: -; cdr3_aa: SARVRRAADTQY
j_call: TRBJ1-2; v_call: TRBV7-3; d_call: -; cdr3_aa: ASGVGGGRHYGYT
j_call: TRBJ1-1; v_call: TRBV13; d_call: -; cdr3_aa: ASSLGVGFTEAF
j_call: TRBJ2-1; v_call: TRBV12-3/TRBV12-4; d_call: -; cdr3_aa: ASSLGPADSYNEQF
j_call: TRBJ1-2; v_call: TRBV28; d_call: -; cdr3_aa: ASSLVRVGYGYT
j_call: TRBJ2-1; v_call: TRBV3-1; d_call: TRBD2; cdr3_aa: ASSHWTSGRDEQF
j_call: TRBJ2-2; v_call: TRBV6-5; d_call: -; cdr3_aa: ASSLEGNTRELF
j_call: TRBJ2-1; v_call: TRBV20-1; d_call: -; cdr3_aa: SAGGGQIKNEQF
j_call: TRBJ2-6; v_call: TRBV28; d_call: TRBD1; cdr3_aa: ASRGQVSGANVLT
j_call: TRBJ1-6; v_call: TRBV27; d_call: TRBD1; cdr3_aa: ASSSQGAGERGSPLH
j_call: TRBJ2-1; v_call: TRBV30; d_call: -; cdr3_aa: AWTPGSYNEQF
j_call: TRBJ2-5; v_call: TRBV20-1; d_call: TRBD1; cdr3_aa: SVSAGTGPQETQY
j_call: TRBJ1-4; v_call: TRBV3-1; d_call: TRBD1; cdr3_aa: ASSPWDRDVEKLF
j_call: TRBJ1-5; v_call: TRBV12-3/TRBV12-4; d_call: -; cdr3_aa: ASSPQGANQPQH
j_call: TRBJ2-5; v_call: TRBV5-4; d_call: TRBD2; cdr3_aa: ASSFVVREGEETQY
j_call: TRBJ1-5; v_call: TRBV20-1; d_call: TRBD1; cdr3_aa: SAKDRGRSNQPQH
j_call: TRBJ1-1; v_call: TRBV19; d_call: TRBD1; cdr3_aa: ASIDRDTEAF
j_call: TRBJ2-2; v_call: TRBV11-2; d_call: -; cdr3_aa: ASSWWDTPNTGELF
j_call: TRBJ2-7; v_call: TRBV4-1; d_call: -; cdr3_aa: ASSQGLAPAYEQY
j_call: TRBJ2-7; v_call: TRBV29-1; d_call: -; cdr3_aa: SVEGQDSYEQY
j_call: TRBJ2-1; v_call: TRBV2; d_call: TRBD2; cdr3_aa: ASSEGLGLAGNNEQF